A selection of T cell receptor beta chains follows, all from one sample in a study of PD-1 blockade in classical Hodgkin lymphoma. Repertoires were generated with immunoSEQ multiplex PCR, while TCRdb's copy carries only in-frame clones and drops some. The sample shows 15,000 or so clones, roughly two thirds of them seen only once. The sequences come from peripheral blood mononuclear cells (PBMCs), collected at baseline. These receptors all come from a human donor with classical Hodgkin lymphoma. Both conserved end residues are part of each CDR3. The D gene is left open where the match is weak. Not every row has a clone size; where given, it reads once, few, many or a size class.

v_gene	abundance	len	d_gene	j_gene	CDR3aa	CDR3nt
TRBV27	.	17	.	TRBJ2-7	CASSPLGGTSSSYEQYF	TGTGCCAGCAGTCCCTTGGGCGGGACCTCGAGCTCCTACGAGCAGTACTTC
TRBV10-3	few	14	TRBD1	TRBJ1-2	CAISETGTGYGYTF	TGTGCCATCAGTGAGACCGGGACAGGGTATGGCTACACCTTC
TRBV2	.	12	TRBD1	TRBJ2-1	CASRGTGTEQFF	TGTGCCAGCAGGGGGACAGGGACTGAGCAGTTCTTC
TRBV9	.	17	.	TRBJ2-1	CASSVSKVSSSYNEQFF	TGTGCCAGCAGTGTTTCTAAGGTATCGAGCTCCTACAATGAGCAGTTCTTC
TRBV14	few	16	TRBD2	TRBJ2-7	CASSATHRRLAGDEYF	TGTGCCAGCAGCGCAACTCACAGGAGACTAGCGGGCGACGAGTACTTC
TRBV27	.	18	.	TRBJ2-1	CASSFYTGPSGRANEQFF	TGTGCCAGCAGTTTTTATACCGGGCCTTCGGGTAGGGCCAATGAGCAGTTCTTC
TRBV4-1	medium-sized	17	.	TRBJ1-1	CASSQARGLTLNTEAFF	TGCGCCAGCAGCCAAGCTAGGGGCCTTACATTGAACACTGAAGCTTTCTTT
TRBV2	.	14	.	TRBJ1-5	CASREEYSNQPQHF	TGTGCCAGCAGGGAAGAGTATAGCAATCAGCCCCAGCATTTT
TRBV7-8	few	16	.	TRBJ2-6	CASTENAGAGANVLTF	TGTGCCAGCACCGAAAATGCTGGGGCCGGGGCCAACGTCCTGACTTTC
TRBV19	.	15	TRBD1	TRBJ1-6	CASIGTGGVNSPLHF	TGTGCCAGTATCGGGACAGGGGGTGTCAATTCACCCCTCCACTTT
TRBV9	medium-sized	15	.	TRBJ2-5	CASSGWPGDEETQYF	TGTGCCAGCAGCGGGTGGCCGGGAGATGAAGAGACCCAGTACTTC
TRBV27	.	14	.	TRBJ2-3	CASSSAGGTDTQYF	TGTGCCAGCAGTAGCGCAGGGGGCACAGATACGCAGTATTTT
TRBV5-1	.	17	TRBD2	TRBJ2-4	CASSPGLAGGAKNIQYF	TGCGCCAGCAGCCCGGGACTAGCGGGAGGGGCCAAAAACATTCAGTACTTC
TRBV6-4	.	13	.	TRBJ2-1	CASSDSPADEQFF	TGTGCCAGCAGTGACTCACCGGCGGATGAGCAGTTCTTC
TRBV7-9	medium-sized	16	TRBD1	TRBJ1-1	CASSLLPMGQGFEAFF	TGTGCCAGCAGCTTACTGCCTATGGGACAGGGCTTTGAAGCTTTCTTT
TRBV5-4	once	13	.	TRBJ2-7	CASGEYSSYEQYF	TGTGCCAGCGGGGAGTATAGCTCCTACGAGCAGTACTTC
TRBV4-2	.	15	TRBD2	TRBJ2-1	CASSQAGTSVNEQFF	TGTGCCAGCAGCCAAGCCGGGACTAGTGTGAATGAGCAGTTCTTC
TRBV7-3	.	15	TRBD1	TRBJ2-5	CASSSGQGWTETQYF	TGTGCCAGCAGCTCGGGACAGGGCTGGACAGAGACCCAGTACTTC
TRBV10-3	few	13	.	TRBJ2-6	CAMGASGANVLTF	TGTGCCATGGGGGCCTCTGGGGCCAACGTCCTGACTTTC
TRBV7-8	.	16	.	TRBJ1-6	CASSSWTDSYNSPLHF	TGTGCCAGCAGCTCTTGGACAGACTCCTATAATTCACCCCTCCACTTT
TRBV19	few	15	.	TRBJ1-5	CATSPKTASNQPQHF	TGTGCCACCTCCCCAAAGACAGCCAGCAATCAGCCCCAGCATTTT
TRBV7-9	few	15	.	TRBJ2-7	CASSSLTGSHYEQYF	TGTGCCAGCAGCTCGCTGACGGGGTCGCACTACGAGCAGTACTTC
TRBV11-2	.	14	TRBD1	TRBJ2-7	CASSSGQGPYEQYF	TGTGCCAGCAGCTCGGGACAGGGACCCTACGAGCAGTACTTC
TRBV9	few	16	.	TRBJ2-1	CASSSRGGRMYNEQFF	TGTGCCAGCAGCTCCAGAGGAGGGAGGATGTACAATGAGCAGTTCTTC
TRBV10-3	.	15	TRBD2	TRBJ2-7	CAISRLAEISYEQYF	TGTGCCATCAGTAGACTAGCGGAAATCTCCTACGAGCAGTACTTC
TRBV6-5	.	15	TRBD2	TRBJ2-2	CASRAGGRYTGELFF	TGTGCCAGCCGGGCGGGAGGGCGGTACACCGGGGAGCTGTTTTTT
TRBV5-5	.	14	.	TRBJ2-7	CASSQGGGSYEQYF	TGTGCCAGCAGCCAGGGAGGGGGCTCCTACGAGCAGTACTTC
TRBV12-5	.	17	.	TRBJ2-4	CASGLIDGRLAKNIQYF	TGTGCTAGTGGTTTGATCGACGGTAGACTAGCCAAAAACATTCAGTACTTC
TRBV10-2	.	13	.	TRBJ2-7	CASSGGHFYEQYF	TGCGCCAGCAGTGGCGGACATTTTTACGAGCAGTACTTC
TRBV28	.	17	TRBD1	TRBJ1-2	CASSHDRAQRSNYGYTF	TGTGCCAGCAGCCATGACAGGGCTCAACGGTCTAACTATGGCTACACCTTC
TRBV21-1	few	13	.	TRBJ1-1	CASSKDSDTEAFF	TGTGCCAGCAGCAAAGATAGTGACACTGAAGCTTTCTTT
TRBV7-9	.	15	.	TRBJ2-6	CASSSTRPGANVLTF	TGTGCCAGCAGCTCGACGCGACCTGGGGCCAACGTCCTGACTTTC
TRBV30	.	12	.	TRBJ1-2	CAWSRGEGGYTF	TGTGCCTGGAGTAGAGGGGAGGGAGGCTACACCTTC